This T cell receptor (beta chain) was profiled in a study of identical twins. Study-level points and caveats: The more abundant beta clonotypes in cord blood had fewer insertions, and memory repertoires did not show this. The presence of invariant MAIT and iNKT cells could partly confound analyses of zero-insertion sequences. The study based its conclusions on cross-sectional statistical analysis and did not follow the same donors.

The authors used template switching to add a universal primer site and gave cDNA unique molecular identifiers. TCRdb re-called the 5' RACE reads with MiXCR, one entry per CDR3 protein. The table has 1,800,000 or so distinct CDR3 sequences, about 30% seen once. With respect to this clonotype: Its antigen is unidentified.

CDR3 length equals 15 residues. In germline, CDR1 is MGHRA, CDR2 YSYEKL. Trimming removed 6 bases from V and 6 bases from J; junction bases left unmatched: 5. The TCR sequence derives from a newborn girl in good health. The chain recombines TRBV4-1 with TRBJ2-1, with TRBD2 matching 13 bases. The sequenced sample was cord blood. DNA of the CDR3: TGCGCCAGCAGACTGGGACTAGCGGGGACCAATGAGCAGTTCTTC. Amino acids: CASRLGLAGTNEQFF.